Included here is one T cell receptor (beta chain) sequence, with context. Its target is unknown. Every bit of the isolated RNA underwent reverse transcription, so sequencing read expressed TCRB transcripts. Here immunoSEQ multiplex PCR was the method, and the copy in TCRdb shows in-frame clones only, minus some. The sample includes some 290,000 clones, around 24% of them seen just once. These data come from a study of beta chain features in type 1 diabetes. Study at large: Patients shared similar age, gender and cell yields with healthy donors. Broader study findings: A potential influence of HLA type upon TCRB rearrangement remained unresolved herein. Moderately but significantly shorter TCRB CDR3s were found in Type 1 diabetes patients in all four CD4+ subsets. In comparison with healthy donors, patients had naive, central memory and Treg TCRB repertoires that appeared more similar. Diminished insertions and augmented deletions at VDJ junctions characterized type 1 diabetes patients.

J gave up 3 bases and V 2 bases, and 0 bases lay outside the gene matches. Germline values: CDR1 MNHEY, CDR2 SVGAGI. The CDR3 has 14 residues. The sequence was collected from a woman aged 25-40 years with type 1 diabetes. The chain uses TRBV6-5 and TRBJ2-7; the match to TRBD2 covers 11 bases. The sample taken for sequencing was naive CD4+ T cells from blood. CDR3 protein: CASSYGTSGYEQYF. The CDR3 DNA sequence: TGTGCCAGCAGTTACGGGACTAGCGGCTACGAGCAGTACTTC.